Each of the 11 T cell receptor beta chains below was sequenced from the same sample in a study of CD8 T cells in ankylosing spondylitis. TCRdb ran MiXCR on the 5' RACE reads and lists one entry per CDR3 protein. The profile shows 200,000 to 300,000 distinct CDR3 sequences, roughly a quarter of them singletons. Material for sequencing was blood, either unsorted or a sorted T cell fraction (not recorded which). These receptors were obtained from a male donor with ankylosing spondylitis or in good health (not recorded which).

The V call is TRBV7-9, the J call TRBJ2-5; no definite D call. The CDR3 covers 13 residues. Trimming took 2 bases from V and 5 from J, leaving 9 bases between them. The germline V gene encodes CDR1 SEHNR and CDR2 FQNEAQ (reference sequence). Here the CDR3 reads CASSLRMRETQYF. The CDR3 nucleotides are TGTGCCAGCAGCTTACGTATGAGGGAGACCCAGTACTTC.

This clonotype was found many times. The chain is built from TRBV28 and TRBJ1-4; weak D call: TRBD1 (5 bases). Germline V CDR1 and CDR2: MDHEN, SYDVKM. The V end was cut by 6 bases, the J end by 8 bases, with 22 bases between. There are 16 residues in the CDR3. CDR3 residues: CASRRLWRGRAEKLFF. The CDR3 nucleotides are TGTGCCAGCAGACGCTTATGGCGGGGCCGGGCGGAAAAACTGTTTTTT.

This clonotype showed up just a few times. The chain uses TRBV29-1 and TRBJ1-2, with D unclear. CDR3 length equals 11 residues. Germline values: CDR1 SQVTM, CDR2 ANQGSEA. V was cut by 6 bases and J by 8 bases, with 13 bases left in between. As DNA, the CDR3 is TGCAGCGTGGGTAGGGAGGAAGGCTACACCTTC. Its translation: CSVGREEGYTF.

This clonotype was seen ten or more times. The V call is TRBV13, the J call TRBJ2-3; the match to TRBD2 covers 15 bases. J was trimmed by 4 bases and V by 2 bases; bases with no gene match: 7. CDR1 is PRHDT and CDR2 is FYEKMQ in the germline V gene (reference sequence). The CDR3 has 18 residues. This chain's CDR3 is CASSLFGLAGGLSDTQYF. The CDR3 coding sequence is TGTGCCAGCAGCTTATTCGGACTAGCGGGGGGGCTCTCAGATACGCAGTATTTT. The variable domain in full, with the rest retrieved from reference TRBV13 and TRBJ2-3, is AAGVIQSPRHLIKEKRETATLKCYPIPRHDTVYWYQQGPGQDPQFLISFYEKMQSDKGSIPDRFSAQQFSDYHSELNMSSLELGDSALYFCASSLFGLAGGLSDTQYFGPGTRLTVL.

This clonotype was recorded at least ten times. This chain uses TRBV20-1 with TRBJ1-1; D is perhaps TRBD1 (6 bases). Per the germline V gene, CDR1 is DFQATT and CDR2 is SNEGSKA (reference sequence). The V end lost 3 bases, the J end lost 1 base, and 12 bases lay between the germline ends. The CDR3 covers 14 residues. The CDR3 DNA is TGCAGTGCTAGTGTGGACAGCAAGAACACTGAAGCTTTCTTT. Its translation: CSASVDSKNTEAFF.

The V gene is TRBV7-2, the J gene TRBJ2-1; D is perhaps TRBD1 (5 bases). V lost 7 bases and J lost 9, with 13 bases in between. The CDR3 is 12 residues long. Germline assignment: CDR1 SGHTA and CDR2 FQGNSA. The CDR3 is CASNRGAGEQFF. CDR3 coding DNA: TGTGCCAGCAACCGTGGGGCCGGTGAGCAGTTCTTC.

This clonotype was recorded many times. The chain joins TRBV10-2 to TRBJ1-6, with D tentatively TRBD1 (6 bases). Germline V gives CDR1 WSHSY, CDR2 SAAADI. Trimming cost V 8 bases and J 6 bases, with 11 bases left between them. This CDR3 has 13 amino acids. CDR3 protein: CASATGSNSPLHF. In DNA, the CDR3 is TGCGCCAGCGCCACAGGGAGTAATTCACCCCTCCACTTT.

This clonotype has a count of ten or more. The V call is TRBV5-1, the J call TRBJ1-1, with D unclear. This CDR3 region has 13 residues. Trimming shortened V by 2 bases and J by 3 bases, and 8 bases separated the two germline ends. Germline V gives CDR1 SGHRS, CDR2 YFSETQ. The CDR3 loop reads CASSLKGDTEAFF. CDR3 nucleotides: TGCGCCAGCAGCTTAAAGGGAGACACTGAAGCTTTCTTT.

This chain's CDR3 is CASSPPSHEQYF. The CDR3, as DNA: TGTGCCAGCTCACCACCGTCCCACGAGCAGTACTTC. This chain links TRBV18 with TRBJ2-7; no definite D call. V shed 0 bases and J shed 5 bases, with 5 bases lying between them. The CDR3 contains 12 residues. Germline CDR1 and CDR2: KGHSH and LQKENI.

This rearrangement joins TRBV20-1 to TRBJ2-1; D not resolved. CDR3 size: 11 residues. Germline V gives CDR1 DFQATT, CDR2 SNEGSKA (reference sequence). Trimming took off 0 bases at V and 9 bases at J, with 6 bases between the two ends. The DNA of the CDR3 is TGCAGTGCTAGAGAGCGGATTGAGCAGTTCTTC. Amino acids: CSARERIEQFF.

This clonotype was detected many times. The rearrangement uses TRBV24-1 and TRBJ2-5; 9 nucleotides align to TRBD2. V dropped 3 bases and J dropped 2; count of bases not matched to a gene: 6. Germline values: CDR1 KGHDR, CDR2 SFDVKD. There are 16 residues in the CDR3. CDR3 sequence reads: CATSDPNAGGQETQYF. Here the CDR3 DNA reads TGTGCCACCAGTGATCCGAACGCGGGGGGGCAAGAGACCCAGTACTTC.